The 21 T cell receptor beta chains given below trace back to one sample, sequenced in a study of post-analysis software for immune sequencing data. TCR beta cDNA libraries included unique molecular identifiers. TCRdb redid the calling of the PCR reads with MiXCR, one entry per CDR3 protein. The data hold under 900,000 distinct CDR3 sequences, with roughly 50% observed a single time. Study observations and caveats: In patients, five or six TRBV segments were more frequent than in controls, with TRBV5-6, TRBV5-1 and TRBV20-1 among them.

No antigens are known for them. Material: blood. Receptors originate from a girl between 10 and 17 years old with multiple sclerosis.

This sequence joins TRBV20-1 and TRBJ1-5; 9 bases are shared with TRBD1. The junction had 10 bases not matched to a gene; V was cut back by 6 bases and J by 1 base. The length of the CDR3 is 16 residues. Germline V gene data show CDR1 as DFQATT and CDR2 as SNEGSKA (reference sequence). The DNA of the CDR3 is TGCAGTGCCTCTAGGGGACAGGGAGTGAGCAATCAGCCCCAGCATTTT. Its translation is CSASRGQGVSNQPQHF.

The V and J genes are TRBV5-1 and TRBJ1-1; 8 bases are shared with TRBD1. Germline CDR1 reads SGHRS; CDR2 reads YFSETQ. The ends lost 2 bases at V and 1 base at J; junction bases unmatched: 4. This CDR3 has 15 residues. CDR3 DNA: TGCGCCAGCAGCTTTTTACAGGGGGAGAACACTGAAGCTTTCTTT. As protein: CASSFLQGENTEAFF.

This chain links TRBV10-3 with TRBJ2-6; D possibly matches TRBD1 or TRBD2 (5 bases each). The CDR3 length is 16 residues. CDR1 ENHRY and CDR2 SYGVKD come from the germline V gene. The V and J ends lost 2 bases and 1 base respectively, with 9 bases between them. DNA of the CDR3: TGTGCCATCAGTGAGGGGACGGGGTCTGGGGCCAACGTCCTGACTTTC. Residues: CAISEGTGSGANVLTF.

The chain couples TRBV29-1 to TRBJ2-6; no definite D call. CDR1 is SQVTM and CDR2 is ANQGSEA in the germline V gene. Trimming cost V 3 bases and J 4 bases, with 16 bases left between them. The CDR3 loop spans 16 amino acids. CDR3 amino acids: CSVDQTSYSGANVLTF. CDR3 DNA sequence: TGCAGCGTTGACCAGACTTCTTACTCAGGGGCCAACGTCCTGACTTTC.

This clonotype was found a few times. This chain connects TRBV20-1 to TRBJ1-1; the D is unclear. The length of the CDR3 is 13 residues. Germline CDR1 DFQATT, CDR2 SNEGSKA (reference sequence). With 2 bases removed from V and 1 base from J, the gap between germline ends came to 8 bases. CDR3 loop: CSARTQRNTEAFF. The DNA of the CDR3 is TGCAGTGCTAGAACCCAGAGGAACACTGAAGCTTTCTTT.

The chain employs TRBV29-1 and TRBJ2-3, with 9 bases aligning to TRBD1. This CDR3 is built from 15 residues. Trimming took 4 bases from V and 3 from J; bases not matched to a gene: 8. CDR1 is SQVTM, CDR2 ANQGSEA, per germline. CDR3 protein: CSVGDRGIRTDTQYF. The CDR3 coding sequence is TGCAGCGTTGGAGACAGGGGGATAAGGACAGATACGCAGTATTTT.

This clonotype was seen repeatedly, ten times or more. This rearrangement joins TRBV29-1 to TRBJ2-1; 8 bases line up with TRBD2. With V trimmed by 4 bases and J by 3 bases, 5 bases remained unmatched. Germline V gives CDR1 SQVTM, CDR2 ANQGSEA. The CDR3 loop spans 14 amino acids. The CDR3 region has the DNA TGCAGCGTTGTACTAGCGGACTTCTACAATGAGCAGTTCTTC. This sequence encodes CSVVLADFYNEQFF.

The V gene is TRBV29-1, the J gene TRBJ2-7; maybe TRBD2 (5 bases). V lost 8 bases to trimming and J lost 3 bases, with 14 bases between them. Germline V gives CDR1 SQVTM, CDR2 ANQGSEA. The CDR3 contains 12 residues. The CDR3 sequence: CSFIRGHYEQYF. CDR3 nucleotide sequence: TGCAGCTTCATCCGGGGTCACTACGAGCAGTACTTC.

This clonotype was picked up a small number of times. The chain has TRBV29-1 and TRBJ2-5; 10 nucleotides match TRBD2. The CDR3 totals 14 residues. The trim removed 4 bases at V and 3 bases at J, leaving 5 bases unmatched. Germline CDR1 and CDR2: SQVTM and ANQGSEA. CDR3 coding DNA: TGCAGCGTTGGTAGGCTAGCGGGAGAAGAGACCCAGTACTTC. This translates into CSVGRLAGEETQYF.

This clonotype was seen a handful of times. Here the CDR3 reads CASSQRANKARGYTF. The CDR3 DNA sequence: TGTGCCAGCAGCCAAAGGGCCAATAAGGCGAGGGGCTACACCTTC. The chain carries TRBV14 and TRBJ1-2; D is undetermined. V dropped 2 bases and J dropped 8 bases, with 18 bases sitting between them. Germline CDR1 and CDR2: SGHDN and FVKESK. There are 15 residues in the CDR3.

This clonotype turned up a few times. The V gene is TRBV5-6, the J gene TRBJ2-3; TRBD2 matches at 9 bases. The CDR3 has 15 amino acids. The ends lost 2 bases at V and 3 bases at J; junction bases unmatched: 4. CDR1 and CDR2 from the germline V gene are SGHDT and YYEEEE. The DNA of the CDR3 is TGTGCCAGCAGCTTTAGCGGGAGTTGGACAGATACGCAGTATTTT. This encodes CASSFSGSWTDTQYF.

In its sample, this clonotype was seen a few times. The rearrangement joins TRBV29-1 to TRBJ2-3, with a weak D call TRBD1 (6 bases). V dropped 2 bases and J dropped 1 base, with 7 bases sitting between them. Germline-derived CDR1 and CDR2 are SQVTM and ANQGSEA. The CDR3 covers 13 residues. Here the CDR3 reads CSVERQGTDTQYF. Here the CDR3 DNA reads TGCAGCGTTGAAAGACAGGGCACAGATACGCAGTATTTT.

To note about this clonotype: Its ends do not fully match the called genes, so a read error is possible. The gene calls are TRBV10-1 and TRBJ2-1, with 7 bases lining up with TRBD2. Germline lookup yields CDR1 WNHNN and CDR2 SYGVQD (reference sequence). This CDR3 region has 14 residues. The DNA for the CDR3 is TGCGCCAGCAGGGAGTCCGGGGGGAGCAATGAGCAGTTCTTC. This codes for CASRESGGSNEQFF.

The genes are TRBV20-1 and TRBJ1-4, with 7 bases that match TRBD1. Trimming removed 1 base from V and 3 bases from J; junction bases left unmatched: 5. The CDR3 covers 15 residues. Germline CDR1 and CDR2: DFQATT and SNEGSKA (reference sequence). The CDR3 bases are TGCAGTGCTAGAGTTTTTGGACAGGCTAATGAAAAACTGTTTTTT. Translated, it gives CSARVFGQANEKLFF.

The chain is built from TRBV9 and TRBJ2-7; D gene ambiguous. The V gene's germline CDR1 is SGDLS and CDR2 YYNGEE. CDR3 size: 14 residues. V shed 4 bases and J shed 5 bases, with 16 bases lying between them. DNA for the CDR3: TGTGCCAGCAGCCCCTACCAGGAAATAGACGAGCAGTACTTC. Translation: CASSPYQEIDEQYF.

The J gene is TRBJ2-3, the V gene TRBV5-1, with TRBD1 matching 8 bases. The CDR3 loop spans 16 amino acids. The V and J ends lost 1 base and 4 bases, in that order; junction bases with no gene match: 8. Germline V CDR1 and CDR2: SGHRS, YFSETQ. The DNA of the CDR3 is TGCGCCAGCAGCTTGCCTCAGGGGGCCAGGGCAGATACGCAGTATTTT. Its protein product is CASSLPQGARADTQYF.

The rearrangement joins TRBV28 to TRBJ2-1, with a possible D match to TRBD2 (6 bases). The CDR3 length is 14 residues. CDR1 MDHEN and CDR2 SYDVKM come from the germline V gene. The V end lost 6 bases, the J end lost 12 bases, and 21 bases lay between the germline ends. CDR3 residues: CASSPRWRDAGQFF. The CDR3 DNA reads TGTGCCAGCAGCCCTAGGTGGCGGGACGCTGGGCAGTTCTTC.

The rearrangement links TRBV29-1 to TRBJ2-1; perhaps TRBD1 as D (6 bases). Germline CDR1 SQVTM, CDR2 ANQGSEA. V shed 7 bases and J shed 8 bases, with 15 bases lying between them. The CDR3 runs to 12 residues. The CDR3 here is CSGLRDIYEQFF. Here the CDR3 DNA reads TGCAGCGGGCTCCGGGACATTTATGAGCAGTTCTTC.

The V and J genes are TRBV6-2 or TRBV6-3 and TRBJ2-7; D perhaps matches TRBD1 (5 bases). The CDR3 has 16 residues. The germline gives CDR1 MNHEY, CDR2 SVGEGT. V was pared by 2 bases and J by 2 bases, with 16 bases between. CDR3 DNA sequence: TGTGCCAGCAGTTACCAATGGGGCCGAACGACCTACGAGCAGTACTTC. The encoded protein is CASSYQWGRTTYEQYF.

The gene calls are TRBV6-6 and TRBJ2-5, with 7 bases aligning to TRBD1. Germline trimming cut 0 bases from V and 4 bases from J; bases unmatched to any gene: 2. The CDR3 length is 14 residues. The germline V gene encodes CDR1 MNHNY and CDR2 SVGAGI (reference sequence). CDR3: CASSYSTGLETQYF. In DNA form, the CDR3 reads TGTGCCAGCAGTTACTCGACAGGGCTAGAGACCCAGTACTTC.

This chain links TRBV10-3 with TRBJ2-4; D gene unclear. Germline V lookup: CDR1 ENHRY, CDR2 SYGVKD. Trimming removed 0 bases from V and 3 bases from J, with 9 bases in between. The CDR3 runs 15 residues. CDR3 sequence (DNA): TGTGCCATCAGTGAGTCGAGTCCAGGCAAAAACATTCAGTACTTC. It translates to CAISESSPGKNIQYF.